The T cell receptor (beta chain) described here comes from a study of OX40 agonist ivuxolimab in advanced cancers. Study-level background: Patient treatment consisted of intravenous ivuxolimab administration every 2 weeks at 0.01 to 10 mg/kg.

Study-level findings and limits: Not determined was the antigen specificity of the expanded peripheral T cells. CD8+ T cells showed, on average, more clonal expansion than CD4+ cells. In the 0.1 to 3.0 mg/kg range, CD4+ and CD8+ blood T cells had expanded clonally by week 6.

A word on this clone: Its antigen is currently unknown.

V dropped 3 bases and J dropped 4; count of bases not matched to a gene: 10. This CDR3 has 16 residues. Germline CDR1 GTSNPN, CDR2 SVGIG (reference sequence). Repertoires were generated with immunoSEQ multiplex PCR, while TCRdb's copy carries only in-frame clones and drops some. The data hold 75,000 to 95,000 clones, with approximately 90% observed a single time. The sequence came from an adult with an advanced solid tumor such as melanoma, head and neck, liver or kidney cancer. The input for sequencing was CD4+ or CD8+ T cells sorted from blood, taken in a trial of the OX40 agonist ivuxolimab. The chain is built from TRBV30 and TRBJ2-2; 8 bases are shared with TRBD2. This chain's CDR3 is CAWSVVPGGGTGELFF. Here the CDR3 DNA reads TGTGCCTGGAGCGTTGTACCGGGAGGGGGCACCGGGGAGCTGTTTTTT. The variable domain in full, with the rest retrieved from reference TRBV30 and TRBJ2-2, is SQTIHQWPATLVQPVGSPLSLECTVEGTSNPNLYWYRQAAGRGLQLLFYSVGIGQISSEVPQNLSASRPQDRQFILSSKKLLLSDSGFYLCAWSVVPGGGTGELFFGEGSRLTVL.